This T cell receptor (beta chain) emerged from a study of vaccination and CD4 T cells after COVID-19. CDR1 and CDR2 from the germline V gene are MNHNS and SASEGT. V lost 10 bases to trimming and J lost 9 bases, with 10 bases between them. The CDR3 loop spans 11 amino acids. Concerning this clonotype itself: What it binds is unknown.

The time point is: late sampling 161 to 241 days after vaccination in three convalescent patients. Treatment here: roughly ten-day PBMC culture with coronavirus spike peptide pools or control peptides (ViraFEST assay). Sequencing of cultured CD4+ T cell DNA used the Oncomine TCR Beta short-read assay. TCRdb analysed the PCR reads with MiXCR anew, one entry per CDR3 protein. The data contain 20,000 to 25,000 distinct CDR3 sequences, approximately 28% of them singletons. The sequenced sample was CD4+ T cells from blood, cultured in vitro, obtained about 7 months after SARS-CoV-2 vaccination. The TCR was taken from a human donor who had recovered from COVID-19. V is TRBV6-1 and J is TRBJ1-6; D remains unclear. The CDR3 DNA sequence: TGTGCCACCACGAAGGGTTCACCCCTCCACTTT. Translating gives CATTKGSPLHF.